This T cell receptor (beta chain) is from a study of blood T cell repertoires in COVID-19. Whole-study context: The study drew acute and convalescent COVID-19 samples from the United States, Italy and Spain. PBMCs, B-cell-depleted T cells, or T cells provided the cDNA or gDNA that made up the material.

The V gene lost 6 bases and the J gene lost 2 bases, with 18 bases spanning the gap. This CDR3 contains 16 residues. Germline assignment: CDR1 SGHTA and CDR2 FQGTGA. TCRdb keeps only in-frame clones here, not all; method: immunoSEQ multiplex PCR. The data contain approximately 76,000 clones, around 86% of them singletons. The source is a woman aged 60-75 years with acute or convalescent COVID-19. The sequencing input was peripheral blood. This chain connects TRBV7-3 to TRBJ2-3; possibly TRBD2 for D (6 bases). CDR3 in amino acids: CASSQNGGTNTDTQYF. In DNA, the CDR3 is TGTGCCAGCAGTCAAAATGGGGGGACCAACACAGATACGCAGTATTTT.